The rows below give T cell receptor beta chains drawn from one sample of a study of blood T cells in healthy people across ages. TCRdb processed the 5' RACE reads anew with MiXCR; each CDR3 protein has one entry. The repertoire holds around 1,000,000 distinct CDR3 sequences, with approximately 26% as singletons. Separately, the same data were catalogued under a study of T cells of mothers and their children.

Sequencing was performed on blood. These receptor sequences come from a girl aged 2-15 years in good health. Both conserved end residues are part of each CDR3. A D gene is named only where the DNA matches it firmly. Size tells how often a clone was seen (once, few, many) or the class of an expanded clone, and some rows leave it out.

TRBD2	.	TRBJ2-4	TRBV5-6	TGTGCCAGCAGCTTGGCCCTAGCGGGACAGAACATTCAGTACTTC	CASSLALAGQNIQYF
TRBD1	.	TRBJ2-5	TRBV28	TGTGCCAGCAGACCCACAGGGGGAAGGGAGACCCAGTACTTC	CASRPTGGRETQYF
.	.	TRBJ2-5	TRBV6-5	TGTGCCAGCAGTTATCACCCCAGGGGGCGGGGGGAGACCCAGTACTTC	CASSYHPRGRGETQYF
.	.	TRBJ2-7	TRBV20-1	TGCAGTGCTAGAGTAGGTTCTAGGTTATCCTACGAGCAGTACTTC	CSARVGSRLSYEQYF
TRBD1	.	TRBJ1-2	TRBV29-1	TGCAGCGCCGTACCCGGGACAGGGGTCTATGGCTACACCTTC	CSAVPGTGVYGYTF
TRBD2	.	TRBJ2-7	TRBV7-9	TGTGTCAGCAGCAACCAAGCGGGACCCGAGCAGTACTTC	CVSSNQAGPEQYF
.	.	TRBJ2-7	TRBV20-1	TGCAGTGCCGGGACATTAACCTACGAGCAGTACTTC	CSAGTLTYEQYF
.	.	TRBJ2-5	TRBV15	TGTGCCACCAGCAGTACAGGAGAGACCCAGTACTTC	CATSSTGETQYF
.	few	TRBJ1-3	TRBV7-2	TGTGCCAGCAGCCCGGGGGGGCTTTTACGCTCTGGAAACACCATATATTTT	CASSPGGLLRSGNTIYF
TRBD1	.	TRBJ1-4	TRBV10-3	TGTGCCATCAGTGAGTCGGAACAGGGGTTTGAAAAACTGTTTTTT	CAISESEQGFEKLFF